Given below is one T cell receptor beta chain in context. What it binds is not known. The assay was immunoSEQ multiplex PCR, and TCRdb's table has in-frame clones only and misses some. This sample yields under 200,000 clones, of which about 90% are seen a single time; roughly 3% belongs to the top ten. This entry is derived from a study of cytomegalovirus exposure and HLA in healthy donors. About the study: The 120 or so validation repertoires were reported in a later analysis to have been generated on the same platform as the approximately 700 first-cohort repertoires. Broader study findings: In vitro checks showed that a few CMV-associated chains really do target CMV antigens.

The CDR3 is 13 amino acids. Trimming pared 1 base from V and 5 bases from J, leaving 10 bases between. The germline CDR1 and CDR2 sequences are SQVTM and ANQGSEA. The source is a woman aged 18-35 years in good health and CMV-seropositive. This sequence joins TRBV29-1 and TRBJ2-3; possibly TRBD2 for D (6 bases). The material sequenced was PBMCs. The CDR3 loop is CSVEGGDGDTQYF. For the CDR3, the DNA is TGCAGCGTTGAAGGGGGGGATGGAGATACGCAGTATTTT.